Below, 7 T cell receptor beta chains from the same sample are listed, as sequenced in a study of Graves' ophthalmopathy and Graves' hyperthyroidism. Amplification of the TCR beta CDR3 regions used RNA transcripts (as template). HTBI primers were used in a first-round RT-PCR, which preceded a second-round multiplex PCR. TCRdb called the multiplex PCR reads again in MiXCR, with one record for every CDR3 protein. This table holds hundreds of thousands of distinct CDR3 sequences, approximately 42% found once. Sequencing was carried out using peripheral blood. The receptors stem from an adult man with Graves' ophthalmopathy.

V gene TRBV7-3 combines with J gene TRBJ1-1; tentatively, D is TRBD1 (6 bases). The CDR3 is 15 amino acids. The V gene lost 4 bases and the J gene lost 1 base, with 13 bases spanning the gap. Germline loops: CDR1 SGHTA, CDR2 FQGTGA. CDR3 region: CASSSRGTSNTEAFF. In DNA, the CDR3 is TGTGCCAGCAGCTCTCGTGGGACATCGAACACTGAAGCTTTCTTT.

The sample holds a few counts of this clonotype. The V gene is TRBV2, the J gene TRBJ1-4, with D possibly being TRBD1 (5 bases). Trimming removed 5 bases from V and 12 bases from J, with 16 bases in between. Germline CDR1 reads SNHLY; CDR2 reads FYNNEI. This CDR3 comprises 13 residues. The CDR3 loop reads CASSPGTRIELFF. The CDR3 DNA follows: TGTGCCAGCAGTCCCGGGACCCGGATTGAACTGTTTTTT.

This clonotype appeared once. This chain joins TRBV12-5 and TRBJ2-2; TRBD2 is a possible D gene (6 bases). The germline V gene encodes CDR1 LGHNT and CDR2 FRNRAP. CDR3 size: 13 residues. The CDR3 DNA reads TGTGCCAGCAGTTGGGCGGGACCCGGGGAGCTGTTTTTT. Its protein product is CASSWAGPGELFF.

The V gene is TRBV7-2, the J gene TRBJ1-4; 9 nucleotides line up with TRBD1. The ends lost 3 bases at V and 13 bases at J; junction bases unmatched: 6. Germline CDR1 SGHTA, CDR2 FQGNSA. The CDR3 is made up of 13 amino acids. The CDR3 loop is CASSLSGQGPLFF. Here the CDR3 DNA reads TGTGCCAGCAGCTTGTCGGGACAGGGCCCACTGTTTTTT.

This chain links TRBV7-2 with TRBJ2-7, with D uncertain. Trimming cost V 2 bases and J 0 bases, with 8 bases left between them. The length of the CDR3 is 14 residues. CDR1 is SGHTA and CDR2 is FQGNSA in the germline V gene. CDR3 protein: CASSLRSGSYEQYF. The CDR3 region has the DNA TGTGCCAGCAGCTTAAGATCAGGCTCCTACGAGCAGTACTTC.

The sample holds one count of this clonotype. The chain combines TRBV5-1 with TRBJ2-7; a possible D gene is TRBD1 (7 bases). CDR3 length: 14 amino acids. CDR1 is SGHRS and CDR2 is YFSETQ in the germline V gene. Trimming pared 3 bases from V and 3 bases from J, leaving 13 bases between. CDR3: CASSWGDRVYEQYF. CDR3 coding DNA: TGCGCCAGCAGCTGGGGGGACAGAGTCTACGAGCAGTACTTC.

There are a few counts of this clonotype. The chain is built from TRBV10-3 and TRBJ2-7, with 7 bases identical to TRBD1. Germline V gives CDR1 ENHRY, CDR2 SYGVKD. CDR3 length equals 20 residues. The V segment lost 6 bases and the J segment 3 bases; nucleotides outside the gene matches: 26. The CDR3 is CAISIQAGTVGGQGIYEQYF. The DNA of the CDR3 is TGTGCCATCAGCATACAGGCTGGGACAGTAGGGGGTCAAGGGATCTACGAGCAGTACTTC.